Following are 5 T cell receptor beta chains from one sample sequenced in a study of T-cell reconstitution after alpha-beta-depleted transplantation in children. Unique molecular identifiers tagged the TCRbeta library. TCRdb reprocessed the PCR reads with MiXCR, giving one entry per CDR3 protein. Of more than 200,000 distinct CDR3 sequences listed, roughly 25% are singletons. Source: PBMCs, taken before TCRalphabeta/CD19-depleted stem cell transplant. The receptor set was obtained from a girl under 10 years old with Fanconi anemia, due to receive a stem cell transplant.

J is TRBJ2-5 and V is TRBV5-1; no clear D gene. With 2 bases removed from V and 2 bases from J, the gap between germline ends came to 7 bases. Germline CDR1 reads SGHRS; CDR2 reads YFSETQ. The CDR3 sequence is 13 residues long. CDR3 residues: CASSFPGQETQYF. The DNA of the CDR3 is TGCGCCAGCAGCTTTCCTGGGCAAGAGACCCAGTACTTC.

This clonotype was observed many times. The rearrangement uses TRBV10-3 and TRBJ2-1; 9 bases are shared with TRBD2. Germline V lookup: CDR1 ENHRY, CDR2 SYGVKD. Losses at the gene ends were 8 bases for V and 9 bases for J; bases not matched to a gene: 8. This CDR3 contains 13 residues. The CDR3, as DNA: TGTGCCATCCGGACTAGCGACGGTGGTGAGCAGTTCTTC. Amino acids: CAIRTSDGGEQFF.

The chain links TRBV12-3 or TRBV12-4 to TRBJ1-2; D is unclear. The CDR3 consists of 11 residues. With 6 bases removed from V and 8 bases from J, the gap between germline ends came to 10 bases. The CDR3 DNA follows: TGTGCCAGCAGCTCTGTTGGAGGCTACACCTTC. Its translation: CASSSVGGYTF.

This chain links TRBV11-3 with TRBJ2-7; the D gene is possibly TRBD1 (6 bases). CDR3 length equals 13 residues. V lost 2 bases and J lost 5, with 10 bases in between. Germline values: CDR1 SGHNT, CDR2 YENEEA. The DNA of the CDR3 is TGTGCCAGCAGCTTACAGTGGGACAACGAGCAGTACTTC. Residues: CASSLQWDNEQYF.

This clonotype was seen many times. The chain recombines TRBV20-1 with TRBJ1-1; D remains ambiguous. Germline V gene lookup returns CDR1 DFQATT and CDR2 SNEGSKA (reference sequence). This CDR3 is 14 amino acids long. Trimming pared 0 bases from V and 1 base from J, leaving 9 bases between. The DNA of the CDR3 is TGCAGTGCTAGAGATTCCTCCGGGAACACTGAAGCTTTCTTT. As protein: CSARDSSGNTEAFF.